This passage covers 15 T cell receptor beta chains from one sample sequenced in a study of blood T cell repertoires in COVID-19 (dated by TCRdb to 2019 to 2021). The library was obtained by the immunoSEQ multiplex PCR assay. TCRdb limited this immuneACCESS table to in-frame rearrangements with V and J called. A share of clones is missing; checked studies link under half to unresolved V genes, and the rest is unexplained. The sample data list 50,000 to 70,000 clones, and about 88% of these were observed just once. The ten largest clones take up roughly 8.8% of the sample. Source material: peripheral blood. These receptors came from a woman in her 70s with active COVID-19.

This chain links TRBV27 with TRBJ2-7, with D tentatively TRBD2 (6 bases). CDR3 size: 15 residues. Germline V lookup: CDR1 MNHEY, CDR2 SMNVEV (reference sequence). V lost 3 bases and J lost 2, with 14 bases in between. CDR3 region: CASSFSRESAYEQYF. CDR3 DNA sequence: TGTGCCAGCAGTTTTAGTCGGGAGAGCGCCTACGAGCAGTACTTC.

Only one count was recorded for this clone. The genes are TRBV4-1 and TRBJ2-5; maybe TRBD1 (6 bases). The CDR3 runs 18 residues. V was pared by 6 bases and J by 0 bases, with 23 bases between. Germline V gene sequence: CDR1 MGHRA, CDR2 YSYEKL. CDR3 region: CASSQSSYGTQYQETQYF. The CDR3 DNA is TGCGCCAGCAGTCAAAGTTCGTACGGGACACAGTACCAAGAGACCCAGTACTTC.

This chain links TRBV7-9 with TRBJ2-5, with 13 nucleotides matching TRBD2. This CDR3 is 16 amino acids long. The junction had 3 bases not matched to a gene; V was cut back by 3 bases and J by 2 bases. CDR1 is SEHNR, CDR2 FQNEAQ, per germline (reference sequence). The CDR3 DNA reads TGTGCCAGCAGCTTCAGACTAGCGGGAGGACAAGAGACCCAGTACTTC. It is translated as CASSFRLAGGQETQYF.

This chain uses TRBV28 with TRBJ2-4; 7 positions agree with TRBD1. In germline, CDR1 is MDHEN, CDR2 SYDVKM. The ends lost 4 bases at V and 8 bases at J; junction bases unmatched: 14. CDR3 length equals 16 residues. This CDR3 is CASSSPGQPRGDIQYF. The DNA for the CDR3 is TGTGCCAGCAGTTCGCCGGGACAGCCAAGGGGTGACATTCAGTACTTC.

This chain links TRBV4-1 with TRBJ1-1; D uncertain. Germline values: CDR1 MGHRA, CDR2 YSYEKL. V was cut by 5 bases and J by 1 base, with 8 bases left in between. CDR3 length: 13 residues. The CDR3 DNA reads TGCGCCAGCAGCTCGATGAGGAACACTGAAGCTTTCTTT. Protein product: CASSSMRNTEAFF.

The rearrangement links TRBV13 to TRBJ2-5, with D maybe TRBD2 (5 bases). Germline V gene sequence: CDR1 PRHDT, CDR2 FYEKMQ (reference sequence). There are 15 residues in the CDR3. Trimming removed 3 bases from V and 5 bases from J, with 16 bases in between. The CDR3: CASSFLSGGGETQYF. CDR3 nucleotides: TGTGCCAGCAGCTTTTTATCCGGAGGTGGGGAGACCCAGTACTTC. Filled out from reference TRBV13 and TRBJ2-5, the complete variable domain reads AAGVIQSPRHLIKEKRETATLKCYPIPRHDTVYWYQQGPGQDPQFLISFYEKMQSDKGSIPDRFSAQQFSDYHSELNMSSLELGDSALYFCASSFLSGGGETQYFGPGTRLLVL.

V and J are TRBV24-1 and TRBJ2-5, with TRBD2 as a possible D gene (5 bases). The length of the CDR3 is 24 residues. The V end was cut by 1 base, the J end by 2 bases, with 37 bases between. Germline V gene sequence: CDR1 KGHDR, CDR2 SFDVKD. CDR3 sequence: CATSDFPPGATPGGPGIEQETQYF. The CDR3 bases are TGTGCCACCAGTGATTTTCCCCCAGGAGCAACTCCGGGCGGCCCCGGGATAGAACAAGAGACCCAGTACTTC.

V and J are TRBV27 and TRBJ2-3; maybe TRBD1 (6 bases). V lost 5 bases, J lost 4 bases, and 13 bases lay in between. CDR3 length equals 14 residues. Germline assignment: CDR1 MNHEY and CDR2 SMNVEV (reference sequence). CDR3 in amino acids: CASSTGFYSDTQYF. CDR3 coding DNA: TGTGCCAGCAGTACAGGGTTCTATTCAGATACGCAGTATTTT.

The chain recombines TRBV19 with TRBJ2-7; 9 bases are a match to TRBD1. Germline V gives CDR1 LNHDA, CDR2 SQIVND (reference sequence). This CDR3 is 15 amino acids long. Unmatched junction bases numbered 6, after V lost 4 bases and J lost 2 bases. CDR3 bases: TGTGCCAGTAGTACACCGGGACAGGGTCCCTACGAGCAGTACTTC. It is translated as CASSTPGQGPYEQYF.

This clone has only one observation. CDR3 amino acids: CAWSTGDGTEAFF. The CDR3 nucleotides are TGTGCCTGGAGCACAGGGGACGGCACTGAAGCTTTCTTT. This rearrangement joins TRBV30 to TRBJ1-1; 7 positions match TRBD1. Trimming at V came to 3 bases and at J to 4 bases, leaving 5 bases not matched to a gene. The CDR3 totals 13 residues. CDR1 and CDR2 (germline): GTSNPN, SVGIG (reference sequence).

This chain uses TRBV28 with TRBJ1-2; D possibly corresponds to TRBD1 (6 bases). V lost 5 bases, J lost 6 bases, and 19 bases lay in between. In germline, CDR1 is MDHEN, CDR2 SYDVKM. This CDR3 spans 15 amino acids. Written as DNA, the CDR3 is TGTGCCAGCAGTCCAACAGGGATTTTAACTAATGGCTACACCTTC. It yields the protein CASSPTGILTNGYTF.

This chain joins TRBV6-2 or TRBV6-3 and TRBJ2-3; 9 bases match TRBD2. Trimming at V came to 0 bases and at J to 2 bases, leaving 6 bases not matched to a gene. The CDR3 loop spans 17 amino acids. Germline CDR1 and CDR2: MNHEY and SVGEGT. In DNA, the CDR3 is TGTGCCAGCAGTTACTCGTCTAGCGGGACTCACACAGATACGCAGTATTTT. This sequence encodes CASSYSSSGTHTDTQYF.

The rearrangement links TRBV24-1 to TRBJ2-5, with 9 bases matching TRBD1. The V gene's germline CDR1 is KGHDR and CDR2 SFDVKD. J was trimmed by 5 bases and V by 4 bases; bases with no gene match: 7. The CDR3 spans 15 residues. Here the CDR3 reads CATSERIGTGETQYF. CDR3 coding DNA: TGTGCCACCAGTGAGCGAATCGGGACAGGGGAGACCCAGTACTTC.

This clone was detected once. The chain recombines TRBV2 with TRBJ1-2; TRBD1 aligns across 8 bases. CDR3 length equals 14 residues. Germline CDR1 is SNHLY and CDR2 is FYNNEI. The junction had 5 bases not matched to a gene; V was cut back by 4 bases and J by 4 bases. The CDR3 region has the DNA TGTGCCAGCAGTGGGACAGGGTCGCTCTATGGCTACACCTTC. This encodes CASSGTGSLYGYTF. The full variable domain, completed using reference TRBV2 and TRBJ1-2, is EPEVTQTPSHQVTQMGQEVILRCVPISNHLYFYWYRQILGQKVEFLVSFYNNEISEKSEIFDDQFSVERPDGSNFTLKIRSTKLEDSAMYFCASSGTGSLYGYTFGSGTRLTVV.

The chain has TRBV20-1 and TRBJ2-4; 7 bases line up with TRBD2. CDR1 is DFQATT and CDR2 is SNEGSKA in the germline V gene (reference sequence). This CDR3 has 12 amino acids. With 3 bases clipped from V and 11 bases from J, the junction kept 7 bases outside the gene matches. For the CDR3, the DNA is TGCAGTGCTAGTGGGCTAGCGGAATTTCAGTACTTC. It codes for CSASGLAEFQYF.